This T cell receptor beta chain emerged from a study of cytomegalovirus exposure and HLA in healthy donors. About this clone: The antigen is unknown.

It was healthy bone marrow donors who served as donors. Points from the study as a whole: Exclusion applied to some V segments, including TRBV6-2 and TRBV6-3, as they were indistinguishable. Some public TCRs appeared in many individuals, while most sequences were rare. The study put 150 to 200 TCR beta chains on its list as cytomegalovirus-associated.

The PCR had 60 Vbeta and 13 Jbeta primers. Some clones are missing from TCRdb's copy, which holds only in-frame ones; the method was immunoSEQ multiplex PCR. The sample lists 150,000 to 200,000 clones, about four fifths occurring once. The CDR3 consists of 15 residues. Trimming shortened V by 4 bases and J by 7 bases, and 20 bases separated the two germline ends. Germline V gene data show CDR1 as SGHNT and CDR2 as YYREEE (reference sequence). This TCR came from a woman in her forties or fifties in good health and CMV-seronegative. The sequenced sample was PBMCs. This chain uses TRBV5-4 with TRBJ1-1, with D perhaps TRBD1 (6 bases). In DNA, the CDR3 is TGTGCCAGCAGCAGGCAGGGGAAGCTTGGGGGTGAAGCTTTCTTT. Its protein is CASSRQGKLGGEAFF.